In this sample, the clone carrying this T cell receptor (beta chain) turned up a few times. Its antigen is unidentified. This entry belongs to a study of cytomegalovirus exposure and HLA in healthy donors. Study in general: An earlier analysis identified approximately 120 million unique TCR beta sequences in 150 million to 200 million T cells.

V lost 0 bases and J lost 5, with 7 bases in between. The length of the CDR3 is 14 residues. Germline-derived CDR1 and CDR2 are SGHVS and FQNEAQ. Overall study results and limits: While the bulk of TCR sequences proved rare, some public TCRs turned up in many donors. The authors later found most CMV-associated TCR beta chains appeared HLA-restricted. Fewer than 200 TCR beta chains were listed as cytomegalovirus-associated.

The PCR made use of 60 Vbeta and 13 Jbeta primers. Clones were read by immunoSEQ multiplex PCR, and TCRdb kept only the in-frame ones, dropping some. The sample lists 90,000 to 150,000 clones, roughly 8.6% occurring once. This receptor was taken from a woman in her thirties or forties in good health and CMV-seropositive. The chain uses TRBV7-8 and TRBJ2-2; a weak D match, TRBD1 (5 bases). The sample consisted of PBMCs. This chain's CDR3 is CASSLAGVTGELFF. CDR3 DNA: TGTGCCAGCAGCTTAGCAGGGGTTACCGGGGAGCTGTTTTTT.